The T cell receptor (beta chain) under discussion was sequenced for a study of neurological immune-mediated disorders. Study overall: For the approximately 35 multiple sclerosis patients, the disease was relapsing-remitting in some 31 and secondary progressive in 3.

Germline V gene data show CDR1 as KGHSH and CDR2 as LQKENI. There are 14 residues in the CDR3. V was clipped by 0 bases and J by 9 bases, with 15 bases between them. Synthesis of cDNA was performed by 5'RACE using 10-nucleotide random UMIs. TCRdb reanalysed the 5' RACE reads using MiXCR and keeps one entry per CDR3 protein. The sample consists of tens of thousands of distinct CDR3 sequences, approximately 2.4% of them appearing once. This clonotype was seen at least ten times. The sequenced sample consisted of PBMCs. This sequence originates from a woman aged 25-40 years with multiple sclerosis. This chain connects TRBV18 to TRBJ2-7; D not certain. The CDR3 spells CASSPPSGQVAQYF. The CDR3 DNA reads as TGTGCCAGCTCACCACCGTCCGGTCAAGTAGCGCAGTACTTC.